These 20 T cell receptor beta chains were sequenced from one sample in a study of T cells after yellow fever vaccination. TCRdb passed the 5' RACE reads through MiXCR, listing each CDR3 protein once. This sample has 300,000 to 400,000 distinct CDR3 sequences, with under 15% found just once. The material was CD4+ T cells sorted from PBMCs, obtained 15 days after the yellow fever booster vaccination. Receptor source: a man aged 18 to 35 who received the YFV17D yellow fever vaccine.

This clonotype was detected only a few times. The chain employs TRBV24-1 and TRBJ2-3, with a possible D match to TRBD1 (6 bases). The V end lost 5 bases, the J end lost 15 bases, and 14 bases lay between the germline ends. CDR1 KGHDR and CDR2 SFDVKD come from the germline V gene. This CDR3 contains 11 residues. The CDR3 region has the DNA TGTGCCACCAGTGGTCAGGGGATTAGATATTTT. Protein: CATSGQGIRYF.

This clonotype was seen a handful of times. The rearrangement links TRBV10-3 to TRBJ1-6, with TRBD1 matching over 7 bases. The trim removed 6 bases at V and 4 bases at J, leaving 3 bases unmatched. This CDR3 contains 14 residues. Per the germline V gene, CDR1 is ENHRY and CDR2 is SYGVKD. DNA for the CDR3: TGTGCCATCAGGGCGACAGGGTATAATTCACCCCTCCACTTT. This sequence encodes CAIRATGYNSPLHF.

The genes are TRBV20-1 and TRBJ2-1; D ambiguous. The V gene's germline CDR1 is DFQATT and CDR2 SNEGSKA (reference sequence). The ends were cut back, 0 bases at V and 5 bases at J, with 14 bases in the middle. The CDR3 is 15 amino acids. Here the CDR3 reads CSARDAKLPHNEQFF. CDR3 coding DNA: TGCAGTGCTAGAGATGCGAAATTGCCACACAATGAGCAGTTCTTC.

This chain links TRBV20-1 with TRBJ1-5, with 8 bases aligning to TRBD1. Germline V CDR1 and CDR2: DFQATT, SNEGSKA (reference sequence). This CDR3 region has 16 residues. Losses at the gene ends were 0 bases for V and 6 bases for J; bases not matched to a gene: 10. The CDR3 region has the DNA TGCAGTGCTAGAGATCGCAGATCAGGGGGCGGTCAGCCCCAGCATTTT. This codes for CSARDRRSGGGQPQHF.

This rearrangement joins TRBV25-1 to TRBJ1-2; the D is unclear. Trimming took off 9 bases at V and 4 bases at J, with 9 bases between the two ends. Germline loops: CDR1 MGHDK, CDR2 SYGVNS. The CDR3 extends over 11 amino acids. CDR3 protein: CARGKAYGYTF. Written as DNA, the CDR3 is TGTGCCAGAGGGAAGGCCTATGGCTACACCTTC.

This clonotype was detected only a few times. The chain links TRBV5-1 to TRBJ2-7; D remains unclear. Germline V CDR1 and CDR2: SGHRS, YFSETQ. With 4 bases removed from V and 4 bases from J, the gap between germline ends came to 18 bases. This CDR3 has 15 amino acids. CDR3 in amino acids: CASSPTGSPLYEQYV. The CDR3 bases are TGCGCCAGCAGCCCCACCGGGTCCCCTCTGTACGAGCAGTACGTC.

This clonotype was seen a handful of times. The chain uses TRBV5-4 and TRBJ2-1, with D maybe TRBD2 (6 bases). The CDR3 runs to 14 residues. Trimming stripped 2 bases from V and 6 bases from J, with 12 bases between. Germline CDR1 reads SGHNT; CDR2 reads YYREEE (reference sequence). CDR3 DNA sequence: TGTGCCAGCAGCTTTCCCGGGACTGTCAATGAGCAGTTCTTC. Translated, it gives CASSFPGTVNEQFF.

This clonotype was seen ten or more times. The chain employs TRBV7-8 and TRBJ2-2, with a tentative D call TRBD1 (6 bases). V dropped 6 bases and J dropped 4 bases, with 15 bases sitting between them. Germline CDR1 and CDR2: SGHVS and FQNEAQ. The CDR3 has 15 residues. Here the CDR3 reads CASRKQGSSTGELFF. In DNA form, the CDR3 reads TGTGCCAGCAGAAAACAGGGATCGAGCACCGGGGAGCTGTTTTTT.

This clonotype has more than one count but fewer than ten. V is TRBV4-1 and J is TRBJ2-6, with D tentatively TRBD1 (6 bases). Trimming left V 5 bases short and J 0 bases short, with 11 bases between. There are 16 residues in the CDR3. Germline V gives CDR1 MGHRA, CDR2 YSYEKL. The CDR3 DNA follows: TGCGCCAGCAGCGCTAACAGGGCCTCTGGGGCCAACGTCCTGACTTTC. Its protein is CASSANRASGANVLTF.

This clonotype was observed a few times. The rearrangement uses TRBV30 and TRBJ1-1; weak D call: TRBD1 (6 bases). The germline V gene encodes CDR1 GTSNPN and CDR2 SVGIG (reference sequence). This CDR3 has 17 amino acids. Trimming cost V 1 base and J 0 bases, with 18 bases left between them. CDR3 DNA: TGTGCCTGGAGTGGCCCAGGGCTGAGGGGGATGAACACTGAAGCTTTCTTT. It codes for CAWSGPGLRGMNTEAFF.

This chain uses TRBV7-9 with TRBJ2-7, with 8 bases identical to TRBD1. Per the germline V gene, CDR1 is SEHNR and CDR2 is FQNEAQ (reference sequence). CDR3 length: 14 amino acids. V trimming: 2 bases; J trimming: 3 bases; junction bases outside the gene matches: 3. The CDR3 reads CASSLWGQDYEQYV. CDR3 in DNA: TGTGCCAGCAGCTTATGGGGACAGGACTACGAGCAGTACGTC.

This clonotype was found a few times. The chain carries TRBV18 and TRBJ2-3; TRBD1 matches 7 bases. The V gene's germline CDR1 is KGHSH and CDR2 LQKENI. The CDR3 length is 13 residues. J lost 3 bases, V lost 6 bases, and 3 bases had no gene match. The CDR3 here is CASSADRTDTQYF. In nucleotides, the CDR3 is TGTGCCAGCTCCGCGGACAGGACAGATACGCAGTATTTT.

The V gene is TRBV5-1, the J gene TRBJ1-3, with no clear D. The germline CDR1 and CDR2 sequences are SGHRS and YFSETQ. Trimming removed 3 bases at V and 2 bases at J, with 15 bases between. The CDR3 consists of 16 residues. CDR3 sequence (DNA): TGCGCCAGCAGCTCGGGGAATTCAGTGGCTGGAAACACCATATATTTT. Amino acids: CASSSGNSVAGNTIYF.

This clonotype has just a few counts. The CDR3 sequence is CASGSSYEQYF. In DNA, the CDR3 is TGTGCTAGTGGTTCCAGCTACGAGCAGTACTTC. The chain couples TRBV12-5 to TRBJ2-7, with D unresolved. The V end was cut by 4 bases, the J end by 3 bases, with 4 bases between. Germline V gene lookup returns CDR1 LGHNT and CDR2 FRNRAP. The CDR3 contains 11 residues.

This clonotype was seen many times. This chain joins TRBV5-1 and TRBJ2-7, with 10 bases aligning to TRBD1. The V and J ends lost 3 bases and 2 bases, in that order; junction bases with no gene match: 8. The CDR3 totals 16 residues. Germline V gives CDR1 SGHRS, CDR2 YFSETQ. The CDR3 region has the DNA TGCGCCAGCAGCTCTACCTCCGGGACAGGGGCCTACGAGCAGTACTTC. It encodes CASSSTSGTGAYEQYF.

This clonotype has just a few counts. This CDR3 is CSALGLAGNEQFF. DNA of the CDR3: TGCAGTGCTCTTGGGCTAGCCGGGAATGAGCAGTTCTTC. The chain couples TRBV20-1 to TRBJ2-1; a possible D gene is TRBD2 (5 bases). Germline V gene lookup returns CDR1 DFQATT and CDR2 SNEGSKA (reference sequence). The CDR3 contains 13 residues. V shed 5 bases and J shed 7 bases, with 15 bases lying between them.

This clonotype was found a few times. The V call is TRBV4-2, the J call TRBJ2-7; D may match TRBD1 or TRBD2 (6 bases each). The CDR3 contains 16 residues. The V and J ends lost 0 bases and 2 bases respectively, with 14 bases between them. Looked up from germline, CDR1 is LGHNA and CDR2 is YNFKEQ. CDR3 DNA sequence: TGTGCCAGCAGCCAAGATTCTTTTGGGGGGCCCTACGAGCAGTACGTC. The encoded protein is CASSQDSFGGPYEQYV.

This clonotype was counted only a few times. The chain recombines TRBV20-1 with TRBJ2-5, with D maybe TRBD2 (5 bases). V gave up 1 base and J gave up 0 bases, with 9 bases separating them. The V gene's germline CDR1 is DFQATT and CDR2 SNEGSKA (reference sequence). The CDR3 sequence is 14 residues long. The DNA of the CDR3 is TGCAGTGCTAGAGTCGTTAGCGACCAAGAGACCCAGTACTTC. Translated, it gives CSARVVSDQETQYF.

This clonotype was seen a few times. V is TRBV5-1 and J is TRBJ1-2, with a possible D match to TRBD1 (5 bases). Trimming stripped 3 bases from V and 4 bases from J, with 13 bases between. Germline loops: CDR1 SGHRS, CDR2 YFSETQ. CDR3 length: 14 amino acids. The DNA for the CDR3 is TGCGCCAGCAGCTCCGGGGCGGGGATCTATGGCTACACCTTC. This codes for CASSSGAGIYGYTF. Using reference TRBV5-1 and TRBJ1-2 for the parts outside the CDR3, the full variable domain is KAGVTQTPRYLIKTRGQQVTLSCSPISGHRSVSWYQQTPGQGLQFLFEYFSETQRNKGNFPGRFSGRQFSNSRSEMNVSTLELGDSALYLCASSSGAGIYGYTFGSGTRLTVV.

The chain employs TRBV28 and TRBJ2-7; no clear D. The germline gives CDR1 MDHEN, CDR2 SYDVKM. Trimming removed 3 bases at V and 4 bases at J, with 7 bases between. This CDR3 contains 12 residues. The CDR3 region is CASSLNGYEQYV. Written as DNA, the CDR3 is TGTGCCAGCAGTTTGAACGGATACGAGCAGTACGTC.